This T cell receptor (beta chain) comes out of a study of identical twins. There were only healthy Caucasians among the donors. This clonotype showed up many times. TCRdb re-analysed the 5' RACE reads in MiXCR, keeping a single row per CDR3 protein. The repertoire includes approximately 700,000 distinct CDR3 sequences, around a sixth of them detected once, and around 14% sits in the top ten. Germline-derived CDR1 and CDR2 are SEHNR and FQNEAQ (reference sequence). V dropped 6 bases and J dropped 2 bases, with 6 bases sitting between them. The CDR3 runs 12 residues. In addition, the sample was reused for a study of T cells expressing NK-cell markers.

This clonotype originated in a woman between 18 and 30 years old in good health. The chain uses TRBV7-9 and TRBJ2-3, with no clear D. Sample: PBMCs. CDR3 in amino acids: CASSIVTDTQYF. CDR3 in DNA: TGTGCCAGCAGTATAGTCACAGATACGCAGTATTTT.